Listed below are T cell receptor beta chains from one sample, sequenced in a study of T cell responses to AZD1222 COVID-19 vaccine. The data were produced by immunoSEQ multiplex PCR, yet TCRdb's version contains in-frame clones alone and is incomplete. The table includes 120,000 to 150,000 clones, more than 75% detected once. The sequencing here drew on peripheral blood, taken 28 days after the second AZD1222 dose. These receptors originate from an adult who received the AZD1222 COVID-19 vaccine. Both conserved end residues are part of each CDR3. Each record gives: V gene, J gene, CDR3 protein.

v_call: TRBV6-5; j_call: TRBJ2-7; cdr3_aa: CASSYLAGDYEQYF
v_call: TRBV18; j_call: TRBJ2-1; cdr3_aa: CASSPSEAVGEQFF
v_call: TRBV29-1; j_call: TRBJ2-7; cdr3_aa: CSVRTGGEQYF
v_call: TRBV9; j_call: TRBJ2-3; cdr3_aa: CASSVGLAGVDTQYF
v_call: TRBV19; j_call: TRBJ1-5; cdr3_aa: CASSSSGTGNQPQHF
v_call: TRBV15; j_call: TRBJ1-3; cdr3_aa: CATSRDWAGTSSGNTIYF
v_call: TRBV23-1; j_call: TRBJ1-2; cdr3_aa: CASSHERVYYGYTF
v_call: TRBV10-3; j_call: TRBJ2-2; cdr3_aa: CAISERGQRQPNTGELFF
v_call: TRBV30; j_call: TRBJ1-5; cdr3_aa: CAWSVGTGNQPQHF
v_call: TRBV4-1; j_call: TRBJ2-5; cdr3_aa: CASSPPRTGGGTQYF
v_call: TRBV10-3; j_call: TRBJ2-5; cdr3_aa: CAISEGEGSQETQYF
v_call: TRBV10-3; j_call: TRBJ2-3; cdr3_aa: CATQGRTGSTDTQYF
v_call: TRBV4-1; j_call: TRBJ1-2; cdr3_aa: CASSQTRTPGGGYTF
v_call: TRBV5-1; j_call: TRBJ1-3; cdr3_aa: CASSPEGSGNTIYF
v_call: TRBV6-6; j_call: TRBJ1-2; cdr3_aa: CASTLGRTGGRGGYTF
v_call: TRBV18; j_call: TRBJ2-5; cdr3_aa: CASSPWTGSKTQYF
v_call: TRBV29-1; j_call: TRBJ1-4; cdr3_aa: CSVEGRNNEKLFF
v_call: TRBV30; j_call: TRBJ1-5; cdr3_aa: CAWSSGPGLYQPQHF
v_call: TRBV9; j_call: TRBJ2-5; cdr3_aa: CASSVGTSGSKRETQYF
v_call: TRBV7-2; j_call: TRBJ1-1; cdr3_aa: CASRWYRGTTEAFF
v_call: TRBV27; j_call: TRBJ2-1; cdr3_aa: CASSLLAGQLVFEQFF
v_call: TRBV6-5; j_call: TRBJ2-7; cdr3_aa: CASIGQLYEQYF
v_call: TRBV28; j_call: TRBJ2-5; cdr3_aa: CASSSHDQETQYF
v_call: TRBV7-2; j_call: TRBJ2-5; cdr3_aa: CASSPTGRRETQYF
v_call: TRBV28; j_call: TRBJ1-2; cdr3_aa: CASNSGTGLFFRYTF
v_call: TRBV23-1; j_call: TRBJ1-5; cdr3_aa: CASSSGTGETDYSNQPQHF
v_call: TRBV11-2; j_call: TRBJ2-2; cdr3_aa: CASSLAGGRHGELFF
v_call: TRBV28; j_call: TRBJ2-3; cdr3_aa: CASGGLAGGTDTQYF
v_call: TRBV12-3/TRBV12-4; j_call: TRBJ1-1; cdr3_aa: CASSQLTVTEAFF
v_call: TRBV6-5; j_call: TRBJ1-1; cdr3_aa: CASSSRTGNTEAFF
v_call: TRBV5-1; j_call: TRBJ1-4; cdr3_aa: CASSSVRWEVGEKLFF
v_call: TRBV19; j_call: TRBJ1-5; cdr3_aa: CASVDSWKNNQPQHF
v_call: TRBV24-1; j_call: TRBJ2-1; cdr3_aa: CATPEPRKKEYNEQFF
v_call: TRBV7-9; j_call: TRBJ1-1; cdr3_aa: CASSSPQGGEAFF
v_call: TRBV12-3/TRBV12-4; j_call: TRBJ2-1; cdr3_aa: CASSNNEQFF
v_call: TRBV29-1; j_call: TRBJ2-5; cdr3_aa: CSVVSRGRGYF
v_call: TRBV7-3; j_call: TRBJ2-2; cdr3_aa: CASSLVGVSAGELFF
v_call: TRBV2; j_call: TRBJ2-5; cdr3_aa: CASIRTGGSETQYF
v_call: TRBV6-5; j_call: TRBJ2-3; cdr3_aa: CASNPPGKDTQYF
v_call: TRBV10-3; j_call: TRBJ2-3; cdr3_aa: CAIRRGGTGVTDTQYF
v_call: TRBV6-1; j_call: TRBJ1-2; cdr3_aa: CASSDPYGRDGYTF
v_call: TRBV27; j_call: TRBJ2-3; cdr3_aa: CAISVGGPSTDTQYF
v_call: TRBV7-2; j_call: TRBJ2-7; cdr3_aa: CASTASVQRGPYEQYF
v_call: TRBV5-1; j_call: TRBJ1-1; cdr3_aa: CASSLRAGTEAFF
v_call: TRBV6-4; j_call: TRBJ1-2; cdr3_aa: CASSATGQGVSGYTF